These 2 T cell receptor beta chains originate from one sample sequenced in a study of blood T cell repertoires in COVID-19. TCRdb keeps only in-frame clones here, not all; method: immunoSEQ multiplex PCR. The table lists roughly 330,000 clones, 87% of them singletons. The sequenced sample consisted of PBMCs or T cells enriched from blood (not recorded which). These receptors originate from a woman aged 25 to 45 who had recovered from COVID-19.

The V gene is TRBV19, the J gene TRBJ2-4, with 10 bases matching TRBD2. CDR3 length: 21 residues. Trimming took 0 bases from V and 0 from J; bases not matched to a gene: 14. Germline lookup yields CDR1 LNHDA and CDR2 SQIVND (reference sequence). The CDR3: CASSIDQKLAGATLAKNIQYF. CDR3 coding DNA: TGTGCCAGTAGTATAGATCAGAAGCTAGCGGGAGCCACCCTAGCCAAAAACATTCAGTACTTC.

This clone was counted a few times. J is TRBJ1-6 and V is TRBV7-8; TRBD1 matches at 7 bases. The germline V gene encodes CDR1 SGHVS and CDR2 FQNEAQ. Germline trimming cut 4 bases from V and 8 bases from J; bases unmatched to any gene: 5. This CDR3 has 14 amino acids. CDR3 loop: CASSSNTGDSPLHF. DNA for the CDR3: TGTGCCAGCAGCTCAAATACAGGGGATTCACCCCTCCACTTT.